This T cell receptor (beta chain) appears in the sequencing data of a study of cytomegalovirus exposure and HLA in healthy donors. General study points: Upon later analysis, TCR association rates were observed to vary by HLA locus, being highest for DRB1 and lowest for HLA-C. Researchers reported in a later analysis that a missense DCLRE1C variant was tied to TCR beta V- and J-gene trimming. Overall, approximately 150 TCR beta chains were annotated as cytomegalovirus-associated.

In the PCR, 60 Vbeta and 13 Jbeta primers were used. Produced via immunoSEQ multiplex PCR; TCRdb's table is partial and in-frame only. The sample includes about 110,000 clones, around three quarters of them seen just once. The CDR3 loop spans 15 amino acids. Unmatched junction bases numbered 5, after V lost 5 bases and J lost 3 bases. The germline V gene has CDR1 LNHNV and CDR2 YYDKDF (reference sequence). Remarks on this clone: Its specificity is not known.

Sequencing was done on a sample of PBMCs. The chain carries TRBV15 and TRBJ2-1; 9 bases line up with TRBD1. This receptor was obtained from a woman in her twenties or thirties in good health and CMV-seronegative. The CDR3 loop reads CATSQQGALYNEQFF. The DNA of the CDR3 is TGTGCCACCAGCCAACAGGGGGCCCTCTACAATGAGCAGTTCTTC.